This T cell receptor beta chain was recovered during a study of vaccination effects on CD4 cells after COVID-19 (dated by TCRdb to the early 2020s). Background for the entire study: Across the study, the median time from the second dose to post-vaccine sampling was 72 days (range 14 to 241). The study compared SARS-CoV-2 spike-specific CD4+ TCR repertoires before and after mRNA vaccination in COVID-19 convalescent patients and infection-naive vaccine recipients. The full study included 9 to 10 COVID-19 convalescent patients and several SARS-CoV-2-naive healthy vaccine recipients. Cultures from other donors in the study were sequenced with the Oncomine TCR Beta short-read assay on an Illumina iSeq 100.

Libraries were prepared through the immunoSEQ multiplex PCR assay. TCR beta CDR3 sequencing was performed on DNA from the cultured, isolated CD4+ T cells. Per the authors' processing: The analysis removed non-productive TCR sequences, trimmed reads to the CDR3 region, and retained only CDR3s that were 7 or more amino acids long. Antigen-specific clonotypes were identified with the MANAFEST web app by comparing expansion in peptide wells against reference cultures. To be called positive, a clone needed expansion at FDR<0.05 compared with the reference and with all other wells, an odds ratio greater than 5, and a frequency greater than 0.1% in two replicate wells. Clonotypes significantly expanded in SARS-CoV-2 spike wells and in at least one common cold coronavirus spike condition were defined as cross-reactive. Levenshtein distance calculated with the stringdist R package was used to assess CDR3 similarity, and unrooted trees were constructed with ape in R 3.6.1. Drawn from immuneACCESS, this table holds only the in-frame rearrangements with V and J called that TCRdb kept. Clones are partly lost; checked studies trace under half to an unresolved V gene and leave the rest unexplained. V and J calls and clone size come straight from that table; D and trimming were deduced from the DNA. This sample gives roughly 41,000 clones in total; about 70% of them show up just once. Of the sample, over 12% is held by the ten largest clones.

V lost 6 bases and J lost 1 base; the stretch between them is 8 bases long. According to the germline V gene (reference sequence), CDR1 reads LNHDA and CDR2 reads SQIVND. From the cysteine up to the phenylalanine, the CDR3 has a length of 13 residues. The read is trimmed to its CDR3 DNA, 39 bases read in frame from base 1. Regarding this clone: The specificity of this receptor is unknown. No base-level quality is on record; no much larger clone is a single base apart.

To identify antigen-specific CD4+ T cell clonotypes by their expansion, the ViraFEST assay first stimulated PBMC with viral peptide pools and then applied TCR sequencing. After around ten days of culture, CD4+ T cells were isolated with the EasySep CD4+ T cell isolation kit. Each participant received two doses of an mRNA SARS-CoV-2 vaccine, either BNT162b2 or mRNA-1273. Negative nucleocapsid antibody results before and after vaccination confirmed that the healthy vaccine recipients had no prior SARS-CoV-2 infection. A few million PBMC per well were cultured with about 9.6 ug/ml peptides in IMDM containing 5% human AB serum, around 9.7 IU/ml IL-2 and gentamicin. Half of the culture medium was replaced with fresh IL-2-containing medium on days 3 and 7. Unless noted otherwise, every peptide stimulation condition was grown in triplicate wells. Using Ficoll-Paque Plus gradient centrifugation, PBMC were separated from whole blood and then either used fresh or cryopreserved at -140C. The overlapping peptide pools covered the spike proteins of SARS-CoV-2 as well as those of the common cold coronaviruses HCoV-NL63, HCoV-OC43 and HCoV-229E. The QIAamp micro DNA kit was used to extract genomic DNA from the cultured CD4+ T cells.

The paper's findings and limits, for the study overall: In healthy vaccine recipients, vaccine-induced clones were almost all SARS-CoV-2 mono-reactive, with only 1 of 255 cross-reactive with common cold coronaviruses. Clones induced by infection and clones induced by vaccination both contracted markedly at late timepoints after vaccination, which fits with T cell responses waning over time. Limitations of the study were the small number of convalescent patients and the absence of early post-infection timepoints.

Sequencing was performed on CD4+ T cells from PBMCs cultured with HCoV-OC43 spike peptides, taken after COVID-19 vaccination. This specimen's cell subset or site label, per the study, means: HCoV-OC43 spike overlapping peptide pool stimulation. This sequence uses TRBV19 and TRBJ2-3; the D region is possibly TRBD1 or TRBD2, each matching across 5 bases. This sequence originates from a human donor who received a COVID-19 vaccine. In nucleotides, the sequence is TGTGCCAGTAGATCGGGGCGCACAGATACGCAGTATTTT. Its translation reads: CASRSGRTDTQYF.